Reported below is one TCR beta chain. What it recognizes is unknown. Because it lacks the conserved phenylalanine or tryptophan at the end, this CDR3 is likely a read error. The data originate from a study of T-cell reconstitution after alpha-beta-depleted transplantation in children. Study results and limitations: High day-60 TCRbeta diversity in some patients came from surviving recipient T cells and thymic progenitors. There were reportedly several hundred expanded graft clones from which alpha-beta T cells came about two months after transplant. Hyperexpanded clones declined; after one year, newly produced T cells mostly supplied diversity.

Researchers prepared the TCRbeta library using unique molecular identifiers, the study reports. A single record per CDR3 protein comes from TCRdb applying MiXCR to the PCR reads. The profile covers a few hundred thousand distinct CDR3 sequences, with 10% to 15% appearing a single time and around 2.2% taken by the ten largest. This CDR3 has 18 residues. From germline, CDR1 is MNHEY and CDR2 SMNVEV (reference sequence). V was trimmed by 3 bases and J by 5 bases, leaving 23 bases between them. The sample here was PBMCs, mostly from graft donor cells, taken 360 days after TCRalphabeta/CD19-depleted stem cell transplant. The sequence was collected from a male patient between 5 and 17 years old who had a stem cell transplant for acute myeloid leukemia, so the T cells may come from the graft donor. V usage is TRBV27 and J usage is TRBJ2-1; D remains unclear. The CDR3 reads CASSFLSVVHQAHNEQFV. The CDR3, as DNA: TGTGCCAGCAGTTTTCTCAGTGTGGTTCACCAGGCCCACAATGAGCAGTTCGTC.